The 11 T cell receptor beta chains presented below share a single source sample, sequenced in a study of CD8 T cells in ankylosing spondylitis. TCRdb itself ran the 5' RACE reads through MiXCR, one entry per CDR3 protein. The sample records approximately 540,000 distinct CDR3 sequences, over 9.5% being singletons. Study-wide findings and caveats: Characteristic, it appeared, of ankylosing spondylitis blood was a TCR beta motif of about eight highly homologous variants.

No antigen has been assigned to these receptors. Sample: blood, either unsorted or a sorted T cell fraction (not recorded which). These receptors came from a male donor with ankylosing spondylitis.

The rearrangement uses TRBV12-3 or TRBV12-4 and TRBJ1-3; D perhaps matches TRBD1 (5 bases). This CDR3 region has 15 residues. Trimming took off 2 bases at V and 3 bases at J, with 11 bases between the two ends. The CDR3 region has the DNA TGTGCCAGCAGTTTAAGGGCCAGGGTTGGAAACACCATATATTTT. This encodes CASSLRARVGNTIYF.

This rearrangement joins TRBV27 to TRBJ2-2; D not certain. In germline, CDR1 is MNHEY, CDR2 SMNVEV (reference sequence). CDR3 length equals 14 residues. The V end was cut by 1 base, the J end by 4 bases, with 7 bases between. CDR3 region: CASSLFRRTGELFF. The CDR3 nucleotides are TGTGCCAGCAGTTTATTTAGGCGCACCGGGGAGCTGTTTTTT.

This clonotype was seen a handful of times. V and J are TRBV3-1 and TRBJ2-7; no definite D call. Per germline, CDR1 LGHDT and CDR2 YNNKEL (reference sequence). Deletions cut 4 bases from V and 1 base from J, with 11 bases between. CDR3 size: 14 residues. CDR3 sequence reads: CASSLQALSYEQYF. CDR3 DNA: TGTGCCAGCAGCCTTCAAGCACTATCCTACGAGCAGTACTTC.

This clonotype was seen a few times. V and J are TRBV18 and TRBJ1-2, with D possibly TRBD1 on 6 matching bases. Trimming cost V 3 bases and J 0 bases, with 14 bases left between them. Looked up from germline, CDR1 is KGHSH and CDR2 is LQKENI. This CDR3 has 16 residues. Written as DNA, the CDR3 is TGTGCCAGCTCACCTTTAATGACAGGACCTAACTATGGCTACACCTTC. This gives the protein CASSPLMTGPNYGYTF. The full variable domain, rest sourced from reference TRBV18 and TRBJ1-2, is NAGVMQNPRHLVRRRGQEARLRCSPMKGHSHVYWYRQLPEEGLKFMVYLQKENIIDESGMPKERFSAEFPKEGPSILRIQQVVRGDSAAYFCASSPLMTGPNYGYTFGSGTRLTVV.

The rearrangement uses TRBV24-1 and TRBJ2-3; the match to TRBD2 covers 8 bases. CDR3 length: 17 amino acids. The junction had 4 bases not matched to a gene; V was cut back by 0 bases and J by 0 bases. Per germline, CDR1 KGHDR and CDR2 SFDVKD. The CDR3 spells CATSDLEPSGSTDTQYF. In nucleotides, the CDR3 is TGTGCCACCAGTGATTTGGAACCTAGCGGGAGCACAGATACGCAGTATTTT.

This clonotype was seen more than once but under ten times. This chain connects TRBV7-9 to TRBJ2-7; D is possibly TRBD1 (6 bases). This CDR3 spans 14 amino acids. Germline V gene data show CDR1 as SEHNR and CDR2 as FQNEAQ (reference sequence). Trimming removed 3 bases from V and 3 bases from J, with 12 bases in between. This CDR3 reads CASSFSSRGYEQYF. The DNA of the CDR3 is TGTGCCAGCAGCTTTAGTTCCAGGGGCTACGAGCAGTACTTC.

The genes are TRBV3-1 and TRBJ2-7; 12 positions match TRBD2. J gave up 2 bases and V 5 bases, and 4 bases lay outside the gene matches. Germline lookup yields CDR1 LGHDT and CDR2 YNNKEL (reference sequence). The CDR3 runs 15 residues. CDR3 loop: CASSGGLAGTYEQYV. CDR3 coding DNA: TGTGCCAGCAGCGGAGGACTAGCGGGGACCTACGAGCAGTACGTC.

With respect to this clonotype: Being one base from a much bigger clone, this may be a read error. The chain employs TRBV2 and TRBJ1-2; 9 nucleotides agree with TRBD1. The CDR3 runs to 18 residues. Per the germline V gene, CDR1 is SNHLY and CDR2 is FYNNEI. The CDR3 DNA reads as TGTGCCTGCAGTCTCAAGGGACAGGGCTCAAGTCCTAACTATGGCTACACCTTC. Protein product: CACSLKGQGSSPNYGYTF. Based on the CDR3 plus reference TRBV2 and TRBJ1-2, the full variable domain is EPEVTQTPSHQVTQMGQEVILRCVPISNHLYFYWYRQILGQKVEFLVSFYNNEISEKSEIFDDQFSVERPDGSNFTLKIRSTKLEDSAMYFCACSLKGQGSSPNYGYTFGSGTRLTVV.

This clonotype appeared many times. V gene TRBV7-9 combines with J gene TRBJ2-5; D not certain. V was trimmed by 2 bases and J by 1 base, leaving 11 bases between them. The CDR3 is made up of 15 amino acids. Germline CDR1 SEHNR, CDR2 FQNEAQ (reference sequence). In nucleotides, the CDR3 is TGTGCCAGCAGCTTAAGGGTGGTGTTCCAAGAGACCCAGTACTTC. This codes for CASSLRVVFQETQYF.

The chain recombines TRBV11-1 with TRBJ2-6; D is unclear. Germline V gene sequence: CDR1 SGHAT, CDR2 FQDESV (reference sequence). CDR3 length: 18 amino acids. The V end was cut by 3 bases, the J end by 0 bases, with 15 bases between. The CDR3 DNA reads TGTGCCAGCAGCTTGGTTCGGCTCCACACCTCTGGGGCCAACGTCCTGACTTTC. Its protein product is CASSLVRLHTSGANVLTF.

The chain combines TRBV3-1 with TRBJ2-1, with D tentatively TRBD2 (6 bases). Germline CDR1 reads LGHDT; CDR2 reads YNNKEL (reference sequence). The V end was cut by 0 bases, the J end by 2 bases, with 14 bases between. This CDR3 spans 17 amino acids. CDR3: CASSQERWEDTYNEQFF. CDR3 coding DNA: TGTGCCAGCAGCCAAGAAAGGTGGGAGGATACCTACAATGAGCAGTTCTTC.